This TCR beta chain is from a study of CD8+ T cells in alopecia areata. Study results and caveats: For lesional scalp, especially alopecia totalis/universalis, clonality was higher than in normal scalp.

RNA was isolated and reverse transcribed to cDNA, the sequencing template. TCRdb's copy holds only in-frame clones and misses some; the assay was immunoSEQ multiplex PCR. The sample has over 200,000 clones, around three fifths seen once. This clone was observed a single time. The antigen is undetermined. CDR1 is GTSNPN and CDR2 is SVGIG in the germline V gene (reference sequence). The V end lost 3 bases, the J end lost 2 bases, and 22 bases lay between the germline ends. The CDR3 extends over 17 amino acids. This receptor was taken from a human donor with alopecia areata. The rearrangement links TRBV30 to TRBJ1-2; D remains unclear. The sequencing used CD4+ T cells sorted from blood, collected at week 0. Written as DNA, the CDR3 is TGTGCCTGGAGCGATGGAGGGAGTAGGGCCATCAACTATGGCTACACCTTC. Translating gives CAWSDGGSRAINYGYTF.